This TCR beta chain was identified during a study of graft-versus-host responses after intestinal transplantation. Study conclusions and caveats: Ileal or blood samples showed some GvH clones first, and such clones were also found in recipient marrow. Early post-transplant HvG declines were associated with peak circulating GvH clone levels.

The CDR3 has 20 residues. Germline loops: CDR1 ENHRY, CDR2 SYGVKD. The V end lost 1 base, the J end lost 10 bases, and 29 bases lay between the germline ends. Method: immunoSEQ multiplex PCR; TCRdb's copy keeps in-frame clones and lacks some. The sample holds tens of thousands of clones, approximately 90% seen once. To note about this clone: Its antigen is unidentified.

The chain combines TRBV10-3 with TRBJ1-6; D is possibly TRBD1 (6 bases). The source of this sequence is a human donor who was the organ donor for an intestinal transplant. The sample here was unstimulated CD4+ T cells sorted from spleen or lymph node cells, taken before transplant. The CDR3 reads CAISEWEGGPLTYHLSPLHF. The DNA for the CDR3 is TGTGCCATCAGTGAGTGGGAGGGGGGCCCGCTGACATACCACCTATCACCCCTCCACTTT.